A selection of T cell receptor beta chains follows, all from one sample in a study of identical twins. Each CDR3 protein gets one entry after TCRdb re-called the 5' RACE reads with MiXCR. Among 450,000 or so distinct CDR3 sequences listed, approximately 14% were seen once. The data were also submitted as part of a second study, on yellow fever vaccine responses in identical twins.

Input material: CD4+ T cells sorted from blood. These receptors all stem from a woman between 18 and 30 years old in good health. Each CDR3 is given with its conserved first and last residue. D genes are given only for firm matches. Size tells how often a clone was seen (once, few, many) or the class of an expanded clone, and some rows leave it out.

size,V,J,D,CDR3,DNA
NA,TRBV4-3,TRBJ2-7,NA,CASSQESRGRYEQYF,TGCGCCAGCAGCCAAGAATCCCGGGGTCGCTACGAGCAGTACTTC
few,TRBV7-7,TRBJ2-1,NA,CATRPPGGNEQFF,TGTGCTACAAGACCCCCAGGCGGCAATGAGCAGTTCTTC
NA,TRBV6-2/TRBV6-3,TRBJ2-7,NA,CASSYTAGTPQFVGEQYF,TGTGCCAGCAGTTACACCGCTGGGACACCACAGTTTGTGGGCGAGCAGTACTTC
NA,TRBV5-1,TRBJ2-3,TRBD1,CASSSQTGKDTQYF,TGCGCCAGCAGCTCTCAGACAGGGAAGGATACGCAGTATTTT
NA,TRBV10-3,TRBJ2-3,TRBD1,CATLGQGIADTQYF,TGTGCCACGCTCGGACAGGGGATAGCAGATACGCAGTATTTT
NA,TRBV20-1,TRBJ1-1,NA,CSARKQGSGDTEAFF,TGCAGTGCTAGAAAACAGGGATCGGGTGACACTGAAGCTTTCTTT
NA,TRBV21-1,TRBJ1-1,NA,CASSKLGQGNTEAFF,TGTGCCAGCAGCAAGCTGGGACAGGGAAACACTGAAGCTTTCTTT
few,TRBV5-1,TRBJ2-5,NA,CASSLGGNKETQYF,TGCGCCAGCAGCTTGGGTGGTAACAAAGAGACCCAGTACTTC
NA,TRBV28,TRBJ2-7,NA,CASITAGASYEQYF,TGTGCCAGCATTACGGCGGGGGCCTCCTACGAGCAGTACTTC
NA,TRBV27,TRBJ1-1,NA,CASRTLVGTEAFF,TGTGCCAGCAGAACCTTGGTAGGGACTGAAGCTTTCTTT
NA,TRBV7-2,TRBJ2-4,TRBD2,CASSLVTGGGAKNIQYF,TGTGCCAGCAGCTTAGTGACCGGGGGGGGAGCCAAAAACATTCAGTACTTC
NA,TRBV7-9,TRBJ1-6,NA,CASSLADRENSPLHF,TGTGCCAGCAGCTTAGCAGACAGAGAGAATTCACCCCTCCACTTT
NA,TRBV27,TRBJ2-7,TRBD2,CASSSASGGPYEQYF,TGTGCCAGCAGCTCGGCGAGCGGGGGACCCTACGAGCAGTACTTC
few,TRBV20-1,TRBJ1-6,NA,CSATNRSSYNSPLHF,TGCAGTGCAACAAACAGGAGCTCCTATAATTCACCCCTCCACTTT
NA,TRBV28,TRBJ2-3,TRBD1,CASSFEDRITDTQYF,TGTGCCAGCAGTTTTGAGGACAGGATCACAGATACGCAGTATTTT
NA,TRBV28,TRBJ2-1,NA,CASSLQGGGEQFF,TGTGCCAGCAGTTTACAGGGGGGGGGTGAGCAGTTCTTC
NA,TRBV6-1,TRBJ2-7,TRBD1,CASRSSGTATYEQYF,TGTGCCAGCAGAAGCTCCGGGACAGCCACCTACGAGCAGTACTTC
few,TRBV28,TRBJ2-3,NA,CASSFQGAGSTDTQYF,TGTGCCAGCAGTTTTCAAGGGGCTGGTAGCACAGATACGCAGTATTTT
few,TRBV6-2/TRBV6-3,TRBJ2-1,TRBD1,CASSYLDRVNEQFF,TGTGCCAGCAGTTACTTGGACAGGGTCAATGAGCAGTTCTTC
few,TRBV29-1,TRBJ2-1,NA,CSVDNGGLSYNEQFF,TGCAGCGTTGATAATGGGGGACTCTCCTACAATGAGCAGTTCTTC
many,TRBV10-3,TRBJ2-1,TRBD1,CAISRQGDEQFF,TGTGCCATCAGCCGACAGGGAGATGAGCAGTTCTTC
few,TRBV5-5,TRBJ2-5,TRBD1,CASSPTGNQETQYF,TGTGCCAGCAGCCCGACAGGGAACCAAGAGACCCAGTACTTC
many,TRBV20-1,TRBJ2-2,TRBD2,CSAKPRRTSNTGELFF,TGCAGTGCTAAACCCCGGCGGACTAGCAACACCGGGGAGCTGTTTTTT
NA,TRBV7-2,TRBJ2-1,TRBD2,CASSPDPGLAGGFKQFF,TGTGCCAGCAGCCCCGACCCTGGACTAGCGGGAGGGTTCAAGCAGTTCTTC
few,TRBV7-9,TRBJ2-5,TRBD2,CASSQTSGRETQYF,TGTGCCAGCAGCCAAACTAGCGGAAGAGAGACCCAGTACTTC
few,TRBV3-1,TRBJ2-7,TRBD2,CASSQESGGMYEQYF,TGTGCCAGCAGCCAAGAATCGGGAGGGATGTACGAGCAGTACTTC
NA,TRBV4-1,TRBJ2-5,NA,CASSFEGETQYF,TGCGCCAGCAGTTTCGAGGGGGAGACCCAGTACTTC
NA,TRBV7-2,TRBJ2-1,TRBD2,CASSFLPGLAFDEQFF,TGTGCCAGCAGCTTCCTTCCGGGACTAGCATTTGATGAGCAGTTCTTC
many,TRBV5-1,TRBJ2-1,TRBD1,CASRASGQQSYNEQFF,TGCGCCAGCAGGGCCTCGGGACAGCAATCCTACAATGAGCAGTTCTTC